This T cell receptor beta chain was identified during a study of cytomegalovirus exposure and HLA in healthy donors. J lost 4 bases, V lost 3 bases, and 4 bases had no gene match. The germline gives CDR1 SGHVS, CDR2 FQNEAQ. The CDR3 totals 14 residues. Primers for the PCR totalled 60 Vbeta and 13 Jbeta. The assay was immunoSEQ multiplex PCR, and TCRdb's table has in-frame clones only and misses some. The sample consists of some 170,000 clones, 75% of them appearing once. The chain links TRBV7-8 to TRBJ2-7; TRBD1 aligns across 9 bases. This clonotype was obtained from a male donor in good health and CMV-seronegative. Input material: PBMCs. The CDR3 reads CASSFGQGKYEQYF. The CDR3 nucleotides are TGTGCCAGCAGCTTTGGACAGGGGAAGTACGAGCAGTACTTC.